The clone carrying this TCR beta chain has only a few counts. The CDR3 consists of 13 residues. V dropped 4 bases and J dropped 3; count of bases not matched to a gene: 3. CDR1 is MNHEY, CDR2 SMNVEV, per germline (reference sequence). Primers for the PCR totalled 60 Vbeta and 13 Jbeta. TCRdb keeps only in-frame clones here, not all; method: immunoSEQ multiplex PCR. The sample has 200,000 to 250,000 clones; 75% to 90% are singletons. This sample stems from a study of cytomegalovirus exposure and HLA in healthy donors. The TCR comes from a boy between 2 and 15 years old in good health and CMV-seronegative. The gene calls are TRBV27 and TRBJ2-7; 7 bases are shared with TRBD1. What was sequenced was PBMCs. The CDR3 here is CASSSGQNYEQYF. The CDR3 DNA follows: TGTGCCAGCAGTTCGGGACAGAACTACGAGCAGTACTTC.